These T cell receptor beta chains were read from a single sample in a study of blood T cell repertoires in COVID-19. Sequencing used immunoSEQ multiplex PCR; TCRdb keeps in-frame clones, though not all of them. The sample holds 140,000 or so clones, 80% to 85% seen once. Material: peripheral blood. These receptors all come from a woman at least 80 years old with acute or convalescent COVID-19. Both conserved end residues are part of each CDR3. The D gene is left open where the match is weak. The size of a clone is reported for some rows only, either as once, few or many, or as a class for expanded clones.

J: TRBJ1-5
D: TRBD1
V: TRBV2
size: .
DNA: TGTGCCAGCAGTGGGACAGGGGGCAGGAATCAGCCCCAGCATTTT
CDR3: CASSGTGGRNQPQHF

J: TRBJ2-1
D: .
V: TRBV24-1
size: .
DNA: TGTGCCACCAGTGACCCGACTAGAGGGAACTACAATGAGCAGTTCTTC
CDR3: CATSDPTRGNYNEQFF

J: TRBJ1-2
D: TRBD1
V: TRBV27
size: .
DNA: TGTGCCAGCAGTTTAGTGGCAGGGGGCCCCTATGGCTACACCTTC
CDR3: CASSLVAGGPYGYTF

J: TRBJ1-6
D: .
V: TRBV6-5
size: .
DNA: TGTGCCAGCAGAGGACAGCACTCCTATAATTCACCCCTCCACTTT
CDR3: CASRGQHSYNSPLHF

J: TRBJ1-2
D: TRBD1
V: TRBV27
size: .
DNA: TGTGCCAGCAGTTTCGCCGACAGGGGAGTTGGCTACACCTTC
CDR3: CASSFADRGVGYTF

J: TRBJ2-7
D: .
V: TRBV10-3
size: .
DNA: TGTGCCATCAGTGATTCCGGGGGTCCCGAGCAGTACTTC
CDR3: CAISDSGGPEQYF

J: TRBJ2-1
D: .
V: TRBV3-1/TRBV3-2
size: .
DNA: TGTGCCAGCAGCCAAGATGCTAGGCCCTACGGTGAGCAGTTCTTC
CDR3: CASSQDARPYGEQFF

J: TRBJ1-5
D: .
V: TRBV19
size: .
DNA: TGTGCCAGTAGTATATACGAAACAGGGATACAGCCCCAGCATTTT
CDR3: CASSIYETGIQPQHF

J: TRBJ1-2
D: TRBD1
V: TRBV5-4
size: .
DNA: TGTGCCAGCAGCACAGGGGGCTACGGCTACACCTTC
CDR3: CASSTGGYGYTF

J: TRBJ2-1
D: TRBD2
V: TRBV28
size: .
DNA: TGTGCCAGCAGCTCCGTGATTAGCGGGGCTTCCTACAATGAGCAGTTCTTC
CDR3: CASSSVISGASYNEQFF

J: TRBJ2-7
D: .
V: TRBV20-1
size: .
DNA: TGCAGTGTGATCCAACTCTACGAGCAGTACTTC
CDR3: CSVIQLYEQYF

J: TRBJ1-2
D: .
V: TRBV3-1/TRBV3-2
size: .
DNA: TGTGCCAGCAGCCGACAAGGACAGAACTATGGCTACACCTTC
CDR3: CASSRQGQNYGYTF

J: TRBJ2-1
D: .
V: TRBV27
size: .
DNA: TGTGCCAGCAGTAATATAGAGGCCTACAATGAGCAGTTCTTC
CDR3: CASSNIEAYNEQFF

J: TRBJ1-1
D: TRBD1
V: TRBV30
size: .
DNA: TGTGCCTGGAGCACGACAGGGGGGGCTTTCTTT
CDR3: CAWSTTGGAFF

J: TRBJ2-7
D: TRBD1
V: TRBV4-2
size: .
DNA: TGTGCCAGCAGCCAAGTCCCGGGACAGGGCTACGAGCAGTACTTC
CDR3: CASSQVPGQGYEQYF

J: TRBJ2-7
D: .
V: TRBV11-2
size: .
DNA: TGTGCCAGCAGCTTGGGGGGAGACTACGAGCAGTACTTC
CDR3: CASSLGGDYEQYF

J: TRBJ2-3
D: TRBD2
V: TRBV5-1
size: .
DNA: TGCGCCAGCACCTGGGACTACTCGGATACGCAGTATTTT
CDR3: CASTWDYSDTQYF

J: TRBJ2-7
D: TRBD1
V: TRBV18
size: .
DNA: TGTGCCAGCTCACCAACCCGGACAGGAGCCTACGAGCAGTACTTC
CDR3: CASSPTRTGAYEQYF

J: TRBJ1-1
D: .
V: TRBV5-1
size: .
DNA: TGCGCCAGCAGCTTGGGCTCCGGTCCAGGAGGCGGTGAAGCTTTCTTT
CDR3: CASSLGSGPGGGEAFF

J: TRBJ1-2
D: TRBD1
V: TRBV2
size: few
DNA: TGTGCCAGCAGTCGCGCAGGGGGCGGGTATGGCTACACCTTC
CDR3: CASSRAGGGYGYTF

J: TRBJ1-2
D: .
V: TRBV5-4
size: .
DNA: TGTGCCAGCAGCTTGGCCGGCTATGGCTACACCTTC
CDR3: CASSLAGYGYTF

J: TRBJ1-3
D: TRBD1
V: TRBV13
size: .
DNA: TGTGCCAGCAGTCAGATTCAGGGGGACACCATATATTTT
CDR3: CASSQIQGDTIYF

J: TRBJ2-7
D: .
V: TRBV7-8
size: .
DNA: TGTGCCAGCAGCAACGTTTATGGCTCAAAGACCTACGAGCAGTACTTC
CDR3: CASSNVYGSKTYEQYF